This T cell receptor beta chain was captured in a study of control samples from healthy donors and cancer patients. CDR1 is LNHDA, CDR2 SQIVND, per germline (reference sequence). V shed 3 bases, J shed 7 bases, and the junction held 5 bases outside the gene matches. The CDR3 covers 14 residues. The table came from immunoSEQ multiplex PCR; TCRdb's copy has only in-frame clones and leaves some out. Of 160,000 or so clones in the sample, less than 95% are singletons; the top ten hold around 15%. Sequenced input: PBMCs. The receptor was derived from a man aged 55 to 69 with colorectal cancer. The chain couples TRBV19 to TRBJ1-2; 10 nucleotides align to TRBD1. CDR3 bases: TGTGCCAGTAGTATCGACAGGGGGCAGGCTGGCTACACCTTC. Its translation: CASSIDRGQAGYTF.